One and the same sample provided the 11 T cell receptor beta chains below, sequenced in a study of CD8 T cells in ankylosing spondylitis. The study's findings and limits: Fewer than ten highly homologous variants made up a TCR beta motif, and this motif appeared characteristic of ankylosing spondylitis blood.

MiXCR, applied by TCRdb to the 5' RACE reads, yields one record per CDR3 protein. Of fewer than 550,000 distinct CDR3 sequences in the sample, approximately 5.3% are singletons; the top ten hold roughly 3.5%. Antigens of these TCRs are unknown. The sequencing input was blood, either unsorted or a sorted T cell fraction (not recorded which). The receptors come from a male donor with ankylosing spondylitis.

This clonotype was seen more than once but under ten times. The V call is TRBV7-9, the J call TRBJ2-3, with TRBD1 matching 7 bases. J was trimmed by 1 base and V by 3 bases; bases with no gene match: 7. Germline V lookup: CDR1 SEHNR, CDR2 FQNEAQ (reference sequence). The CDR3 length is 16 residues. CDR3 coding DNA: TGTGCCAGCAGCTTTTTCCGACAGGGCGGCACAGATACGCAGTATTTT. It codes for CASSFFRQGGTDTQYF. Variable domain in full (rest from reference TRBV7-9 and TRBJ2-3): DTGVSQNPRHKITKRGQNVTFRCDPISEHNRLYWYRQTLGQGPEFLTYFQNEAQLEKSRLLSDRFSAERPKGSFSTLEIQRTEQGDSAMYLCASSFFRQGGTDTQYFGPGTRLTVL.

This clonotype was recorded many times. As DNA, the CDR3 is TGTGCCAGCGCGGCTCCAATATTAGAGACCCAGTACTTC. Protein product: CASAAPILETQYF. The chain is built from TRBV6-1 and TRBJ2-5, with no clear D. Germline loops: CDR1 MNHNS, CDR2 SASEGT. Trimming removed 8 bases from V and 4 bases from J, with 14 bases in between. The length of the CDR3 is 13 residues.

This chain joins TRBV29-1 and TRBJ1-6; 11 positions agree with TRBD1. V shed 6 bases and J 7 bases; nucleotides not matched to a gene: 5. The CDR3 length is 14 residues. Germline-derived CDR1 and CDR2 are SQVTM and ANQGSEA. CDR3 in DNA: TGCAGCGTGTCCGGGACAGGGGGGAATTCACCCCTCCACTTT. Its protein is CSVSGTGGNSPLHF.

This clonotype was counted at least ten times. The chain has TRBV7-9 and TRBJ2-4; tentative D call: TRBD2 (6 bases). Trimming shortened V by 7 bases and J by 0 bases, and 13 bases separated the two germline ends. CDR1 is SEHNR and CDR2 is FQNEAQ in the germline V gene (reference sequence). This CDR3 has 15 residues. The CDR3, as DNA: TGTGCCAGCACTAGCGCGGCCTCAGCCAAAAACATTCAGTACTTC. Its translation: CASTSAASAKNIQYF. Full variable domain (outside the CDR3, taken from reference TRBV7-9 and TRBJ2-4): DTGVSQNPRHKITKRGQNVTFRCDPISEHNRLYWYRQTLGQGPEFLTYFQNEAQLEKSRLLSDRFSAERPKGSFSTLEIQRTEQGDSAMYLCASTSAASAKNIQYFGAGTRLSVL.

Turning to this clonotype: A much larger clone differs by one base, so this may be a read error. This chain connects TRBV5-1 to TRBJ1-2; tentative D call: TRBD1 (5 bases). Per the germline V gene, CDR1 is SGHRS and CDR2 is YFSETQ. The CDR3 contains 14 residues. The V gene lost 5 bases and the J gene lost 2 bases, with 13 bases spanning the gap. CDR3 protein: CASRFGRENYGYTF. The CDR3 DNA reads as TGCGCCAGCAGATTCGGCAGGGAAAACTATGGCTACACCTTC.

At least ten counts were recorded for this clonotype. This rearrangement joins TRBV29-1 to TRBJ1-1; possible D gene TRBD1, 6 bases. The germline gives CDR1 SQVTM, CDR2 ANQGSEA. V lost 6 bases and J 6 bases, leaving 11 bases between the germline ends. The CDR3 totals 11 residues. For the CDR3, the DNA is TGCAGCGTCGCGAGGGGGGCTGAAGCTTTCTTT. Protein product: CSVARGAEAFF.

This clonotype was seen many times. The chain couples TRBV18 to TRBJ2-3; 8 nucleotides agree with TRBD2. The germline V gene has CDR1 KGHSH and CDR2 LQKENI. The CDR3 totals 15 residues. The V segment lost 3 bases and the J segment 2 bases; nucleotides outside the gene matches: 4. Here the CDR3 reads CASSPGLDITDTQYF. The CDR3 DNA is TGTGCCAGCTCACCGGGACTAGATATCACAGATACGCAGTATTTT.

This clonotype was observed many times. This sequence joins TRBV20-1 and TRBJ2-7; 7 nucleotides agree with TRBD1. Germline trimming cut 3 bases from V and 7 bases from J; bases unmatched to any gene: 6. This CDR3 contains 12 residues. Germline V gives CDR1 DFQATT, CDR2 SNEGSKA (reference sequence). CDR3 in amino acids: CSASWDRGEQYF. The DNA of the CDR3 is TGCAGTGCTAGCTGGGACAGAGGAGAGCAGTACTTC.

This clonotype was counted at least ten times. J is TRBJ1-1 and V is TRBV5-1, with 9 bases lining up with TRBD1. Germline loops: CDR1 SGHRS, CDR2 YFSETQ. This CDR3 spans 12 amino acids. With V trimmed by 4 bases and J by 9 bases, 4 bases remained unmatched. DNA of the CDR3: TGCGCCAGCAGCCCGGGACAGGGTAAAGCTTTCTTT. It codes for CASSPGQGKAFF.

In this sample, this clonotype turned up many times. The rearrangement uses TRBV13 and TRBJ2-7; D not certain. This CDR3 comprises 14 residues. Trimming took off 4 bases at V and 4 bases at J, with 14 bases between the two ends. Germline V gives CDR1 PRHDT, CDR2 FYEKMQ (reference sequence). In DNA, the CDR3 is TGTGCCAGCAGCTACGACCGGGCGGAGTACGAGCAGTACTTC. This sequence encodes CASSYDRAEYEQYF.

This clonotype appeared many times. The genes are TRBV20-1 and TRBJ2-1, with 14 positions matching TRBD2. CDR3 size: 17 residues. The junction had 6 bases not matched to a gene; V was cut back by 4 bases and J by 1 base. Germline CDR1 and CDR2: DFQATT and SNEGSKA (reference sequence). The CDR3 loop is CSAKGTSGRGSYNEQFF. DNA of the CDR3: TGCAGTGCTAAGGGGACTAGCGGGAGAGGTTCCTACAATGAGCAGTTCTTC.